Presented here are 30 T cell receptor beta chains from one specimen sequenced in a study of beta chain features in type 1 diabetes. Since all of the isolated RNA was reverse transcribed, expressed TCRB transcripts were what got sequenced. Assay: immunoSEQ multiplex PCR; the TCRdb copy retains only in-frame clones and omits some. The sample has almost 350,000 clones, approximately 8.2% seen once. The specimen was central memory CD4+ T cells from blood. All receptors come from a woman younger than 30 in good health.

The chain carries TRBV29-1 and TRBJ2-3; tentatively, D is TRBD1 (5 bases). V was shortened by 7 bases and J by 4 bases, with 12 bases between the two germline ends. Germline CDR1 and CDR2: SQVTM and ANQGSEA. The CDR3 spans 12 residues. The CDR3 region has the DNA TGCAGCGGGATCACCAGGGCAGATACGCAGTATTTT. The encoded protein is CSGITRADTQYF.

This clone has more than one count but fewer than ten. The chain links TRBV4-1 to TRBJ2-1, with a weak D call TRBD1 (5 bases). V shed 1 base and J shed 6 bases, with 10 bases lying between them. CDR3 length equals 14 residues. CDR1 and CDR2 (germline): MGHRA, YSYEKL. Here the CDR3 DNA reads TGCGCCAGCAGCCAAGGGATAGGGGTCAATGAGCAGTTCTTC. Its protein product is CASSQGIGVNEQFF.

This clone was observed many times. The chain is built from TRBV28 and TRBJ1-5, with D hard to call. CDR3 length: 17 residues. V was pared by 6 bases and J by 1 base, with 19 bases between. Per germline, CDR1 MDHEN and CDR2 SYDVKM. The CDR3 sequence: CASRLLRFERSNQPQHF. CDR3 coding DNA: TGTGCCAGCAGGCTTCTCCGGTTTGAGCGAAGCAATCAGCCCCAGCATTTT.

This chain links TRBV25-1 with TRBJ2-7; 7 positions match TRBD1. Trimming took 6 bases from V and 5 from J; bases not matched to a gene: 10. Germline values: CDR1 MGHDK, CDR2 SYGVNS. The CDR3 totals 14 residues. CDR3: CASSPATGSDEQYF. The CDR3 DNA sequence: TGTGCCAGCAGCCCCGCGACAGGGTCGGACGAGCAGTACTTC.

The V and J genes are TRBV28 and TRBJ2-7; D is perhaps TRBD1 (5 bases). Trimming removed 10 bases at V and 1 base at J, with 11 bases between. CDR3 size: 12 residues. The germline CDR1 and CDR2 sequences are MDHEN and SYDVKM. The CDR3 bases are TGTGCCACCAGGGATGGGTCCTACGAGCAGTACTTC. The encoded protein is CATRDGSYEQYF.

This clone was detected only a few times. CDR3 nucleotides: TGTGCCAGCAGCCCAAGACTAGTTCGTGAGCAGTTCTTC. Protein sequence: CASSPRLVREQFF. The rearrangement uses TRBV7-2 and TRBJ2-1, with TRBD2 as a possible D gene (6 bases). The CDR3 length is 13 residues. Trimming pared 5 bases from V and 9 bases from J, leaving 14 bases between. From germline, CDR1 is SGHTA and CDR2 FQGNSA.

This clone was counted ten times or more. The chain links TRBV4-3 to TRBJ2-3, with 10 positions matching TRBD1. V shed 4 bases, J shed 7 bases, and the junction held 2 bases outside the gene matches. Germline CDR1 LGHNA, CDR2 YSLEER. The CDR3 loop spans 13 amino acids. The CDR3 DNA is TGCGCCAGCAGCCGGGACAGGGGTAATACGCAGTATTTT. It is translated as CASSRDRGNTQYF.

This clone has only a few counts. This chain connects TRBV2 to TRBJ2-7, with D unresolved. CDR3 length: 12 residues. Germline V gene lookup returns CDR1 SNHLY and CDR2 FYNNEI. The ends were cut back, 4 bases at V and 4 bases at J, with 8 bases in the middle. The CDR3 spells CASSVTQYEQYF. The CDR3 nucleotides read TGTGCCAGCAGTGTCACCCAGTACGAGCAGTACTTC.

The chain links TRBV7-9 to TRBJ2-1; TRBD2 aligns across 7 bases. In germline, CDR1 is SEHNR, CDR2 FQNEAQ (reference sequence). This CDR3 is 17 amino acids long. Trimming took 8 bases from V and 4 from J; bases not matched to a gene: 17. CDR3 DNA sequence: TGTGCCAGCTATCCGGGAGGCCTCGCGTCCCTTTACAATGAGCAGTTCTTC. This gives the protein CASYPGGLASLYNEQFF.

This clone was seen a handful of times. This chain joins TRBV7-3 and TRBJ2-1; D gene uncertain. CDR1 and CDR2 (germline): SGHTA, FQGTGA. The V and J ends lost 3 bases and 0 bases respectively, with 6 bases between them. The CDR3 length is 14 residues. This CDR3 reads CASSFDSSYNEQFF. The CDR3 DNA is TGTGCCAGCAGCTTCGACTCCTCCTACAATGAGCAGTTCTTC.

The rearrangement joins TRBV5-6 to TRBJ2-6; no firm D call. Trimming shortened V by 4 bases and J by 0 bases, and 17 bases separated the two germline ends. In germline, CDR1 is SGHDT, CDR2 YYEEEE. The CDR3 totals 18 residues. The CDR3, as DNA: TGTGCCAGCAGCGAGACTGGTCGGCTAGACTCTGGGGCCAACGTCCTGACTTTC. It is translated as CASSETGRLDSGANVLTF.

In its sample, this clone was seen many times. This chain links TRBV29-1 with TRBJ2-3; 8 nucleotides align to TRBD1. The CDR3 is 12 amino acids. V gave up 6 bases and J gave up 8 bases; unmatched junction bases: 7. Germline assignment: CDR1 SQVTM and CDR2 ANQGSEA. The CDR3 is CSVGQGMGTQYF. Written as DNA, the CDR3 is TGCAGCGTCGGACAGGGAATGGGTACGCAGTATTTT.

The CDR3: CASRKPGTGGNTEAFF. CDR3 DNA: TGTGCCAGCAGGAAGCCAGGGACAGGGGGGAACACTGAAGCTTTCTTT. The gene calls are TRBV25-1 and TRBJ1-1, with TRBD1 matching 11 bases. The J segment lost 1 base and the V segment lost 6 bases, leaving 7 bases of the junction unmatched. From germline, CDR1 is MGHDK and CDR2 SYGVNS. This CDR3 is built from 16 residues.

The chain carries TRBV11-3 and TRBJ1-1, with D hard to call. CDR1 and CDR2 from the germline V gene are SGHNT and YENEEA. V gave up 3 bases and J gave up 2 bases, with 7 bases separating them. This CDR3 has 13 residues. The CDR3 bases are TGTGCCAGCAGCTTGCAACGAAACACTGAAGCTTTCTTT. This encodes CASSLQRNTEAFF.

CDR3 bases: TGCGCCAGCAGCTCAGCTGCGGGAGGGGGTACCTACAATGAGCAGTTCTTC. Residues: CASSSAAGGGTYNEQFF. The chain is built from TRBV5-1 and TRBJ2-1; 9 bases map to TRBD2. Per the germline V gene, CDR1 is SGHRS and CDR2 is YFSETQ. After removal of 3 bases from V and 2 bases from J, the junction contained 9 bases not matched to a gene. CDR3 length equals 17 residues.

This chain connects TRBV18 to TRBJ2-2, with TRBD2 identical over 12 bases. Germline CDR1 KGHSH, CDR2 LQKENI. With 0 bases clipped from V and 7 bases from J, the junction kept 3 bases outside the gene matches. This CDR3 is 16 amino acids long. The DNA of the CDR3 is TGTGCCAGCTCACCACCGACTAGCGGGAGCGGCGGGGAGCTGTTTTTT. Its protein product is CASSPPTSGSGGELFF.

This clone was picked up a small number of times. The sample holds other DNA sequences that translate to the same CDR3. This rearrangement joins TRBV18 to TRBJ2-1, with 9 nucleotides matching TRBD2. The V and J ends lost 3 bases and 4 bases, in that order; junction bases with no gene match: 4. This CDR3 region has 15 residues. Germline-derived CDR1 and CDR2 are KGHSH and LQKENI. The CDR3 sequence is CASSPLAGSYNEQFF. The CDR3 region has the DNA TGTGCCAGCTCACCCCTAGCGGGGTCATACAATGAGCAGTTCTTC.

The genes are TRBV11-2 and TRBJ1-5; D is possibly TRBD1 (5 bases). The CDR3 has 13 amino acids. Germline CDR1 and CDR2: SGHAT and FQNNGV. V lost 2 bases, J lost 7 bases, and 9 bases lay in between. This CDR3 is CASSLSGEQPQHF. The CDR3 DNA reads TGTGCCAGCAGCTTATCGGGGGAGCAGCCCCAGCATTTT.

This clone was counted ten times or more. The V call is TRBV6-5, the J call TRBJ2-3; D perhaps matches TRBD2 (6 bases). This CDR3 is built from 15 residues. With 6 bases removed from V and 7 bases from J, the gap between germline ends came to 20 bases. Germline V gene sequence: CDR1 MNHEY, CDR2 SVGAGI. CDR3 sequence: CASRSSGPAMHTQYF. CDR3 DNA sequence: TGTGCCAGCAGAAGTAGCGGCCCCGCTATGCATACGCAGTATTTT.

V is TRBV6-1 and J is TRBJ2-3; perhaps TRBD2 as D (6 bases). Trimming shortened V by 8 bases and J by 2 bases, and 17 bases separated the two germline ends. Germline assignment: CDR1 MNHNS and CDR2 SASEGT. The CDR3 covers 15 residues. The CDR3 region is CASEGAGRTTDTQYF. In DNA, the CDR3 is TGTGCCAGCGAAGGGGCAGGGAGGACCACAGATACGCAGTATTTT.

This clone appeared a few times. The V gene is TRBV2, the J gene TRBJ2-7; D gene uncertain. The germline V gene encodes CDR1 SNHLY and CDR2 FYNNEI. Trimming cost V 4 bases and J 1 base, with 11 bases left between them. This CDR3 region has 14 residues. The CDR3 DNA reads TGTGCCAGCAGTGGGGCGATTAGGTCCTACGAGCAGTACTTC. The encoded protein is CASSGAIRSYEQYF. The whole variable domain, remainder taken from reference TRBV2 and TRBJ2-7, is EPEVTQTPSHQVTQMGQEVILRCVPISNHLYFYWYRQILGQKVEFLVSFYNNEISEKSEIFDDQFSVERPDGSNFTLKIRSTKLEDSAMYFCASSGAIRSYEQYFGPGTRLTVT.

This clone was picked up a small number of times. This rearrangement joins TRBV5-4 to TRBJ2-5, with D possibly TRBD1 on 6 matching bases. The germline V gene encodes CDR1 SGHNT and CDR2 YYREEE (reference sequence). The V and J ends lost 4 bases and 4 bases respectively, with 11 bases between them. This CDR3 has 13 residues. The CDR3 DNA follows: TGTGCCAGCAGCCAAGACAGGTTAGAGACCCAGTACTTC. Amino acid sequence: CASSQDRLETQYF.

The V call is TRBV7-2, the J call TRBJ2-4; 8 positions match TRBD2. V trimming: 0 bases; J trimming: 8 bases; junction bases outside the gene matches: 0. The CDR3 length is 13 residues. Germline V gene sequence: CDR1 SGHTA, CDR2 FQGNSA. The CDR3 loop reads CASSLARGDIQYF. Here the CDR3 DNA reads TGTGCCAGCAGCTTAGCGCGGGGGGACATTCAGTACTTC.

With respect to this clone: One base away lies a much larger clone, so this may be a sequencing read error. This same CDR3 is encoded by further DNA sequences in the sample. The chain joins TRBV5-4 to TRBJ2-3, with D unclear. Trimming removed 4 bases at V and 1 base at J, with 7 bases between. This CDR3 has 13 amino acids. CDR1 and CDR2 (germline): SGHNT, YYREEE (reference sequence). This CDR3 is CASSQAGTDTQYF. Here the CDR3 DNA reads TGTGCCAGCAGCCAGGCAGGCACAGATACGCAGTATTTT.

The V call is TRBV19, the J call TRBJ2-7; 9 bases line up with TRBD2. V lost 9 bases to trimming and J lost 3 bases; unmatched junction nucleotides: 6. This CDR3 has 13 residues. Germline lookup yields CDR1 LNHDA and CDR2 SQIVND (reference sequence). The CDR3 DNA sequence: TGTGCCAGCAAAAATAGCGGGAGCTACGAGCAGTACTTC. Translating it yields CASKNSGSYEQYF.

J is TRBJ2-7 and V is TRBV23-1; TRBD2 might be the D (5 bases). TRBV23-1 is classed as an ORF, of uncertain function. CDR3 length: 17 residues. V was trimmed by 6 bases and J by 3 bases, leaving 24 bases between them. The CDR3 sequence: CASSRVGVPIKFYEQYF. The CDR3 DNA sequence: TGCGCCAGCAGCCGGGTCGGGGTCCCAATAAAATTCTACGAGCAGTACTTC.

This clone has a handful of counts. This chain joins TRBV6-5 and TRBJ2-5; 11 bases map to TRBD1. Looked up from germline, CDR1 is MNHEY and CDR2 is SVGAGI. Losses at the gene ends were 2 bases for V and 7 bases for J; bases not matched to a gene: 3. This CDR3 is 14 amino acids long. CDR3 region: CASSYRDRGGTQYF. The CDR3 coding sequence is TGTGCCAGCAGTTACCGGGACAGGGGGGGGACCCAGTACTTC.

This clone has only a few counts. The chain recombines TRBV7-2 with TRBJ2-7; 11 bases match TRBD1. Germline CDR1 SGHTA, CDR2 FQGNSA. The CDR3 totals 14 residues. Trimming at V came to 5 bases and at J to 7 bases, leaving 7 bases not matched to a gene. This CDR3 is CASSIGQGAVEQYF. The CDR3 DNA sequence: TGTGCCAGCAGCATCGGACAGGGGGCGGTGGAGCAGTACTTC. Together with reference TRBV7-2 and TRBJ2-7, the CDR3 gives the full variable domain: GAGVSQSPSNKVTEKGKDVELRCDPISGHTALYWYRQSLGQGLEFLIYFQGNSAPDKSGLPSDRFSAERTGGSVSTLTIQRTQQEDSAVYLCASSIGQGAVEQYFGPGTRLTVT.

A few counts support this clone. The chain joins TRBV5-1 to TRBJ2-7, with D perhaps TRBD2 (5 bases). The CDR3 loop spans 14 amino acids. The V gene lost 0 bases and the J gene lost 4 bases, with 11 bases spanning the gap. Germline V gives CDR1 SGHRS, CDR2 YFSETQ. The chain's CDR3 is CASSLAARAYEQYF. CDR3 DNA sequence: TGCGCCAGCAGCTTGGCCGCGAGGGCGTACGAGCAGTACTTC. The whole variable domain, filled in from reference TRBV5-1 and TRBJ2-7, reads KAGVTQTPRYLIKTRGQQVTLSCSPISGHRSVSWYQQTPGQGLQFLFEYFSETQRNKGNFPGRFSGRQFSNSRSEMNVSTLELGDSALYLCASSLAARAYEQYFGPGTRLTVT.

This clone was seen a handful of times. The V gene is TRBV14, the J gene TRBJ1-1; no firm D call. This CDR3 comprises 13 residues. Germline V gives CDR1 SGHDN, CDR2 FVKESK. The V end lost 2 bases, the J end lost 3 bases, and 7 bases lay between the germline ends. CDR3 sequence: CASSQNRYTEAFF. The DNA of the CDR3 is TGTGCCAGCAGCCAAAATCGTTACACTGAAGCTTTCTTT.